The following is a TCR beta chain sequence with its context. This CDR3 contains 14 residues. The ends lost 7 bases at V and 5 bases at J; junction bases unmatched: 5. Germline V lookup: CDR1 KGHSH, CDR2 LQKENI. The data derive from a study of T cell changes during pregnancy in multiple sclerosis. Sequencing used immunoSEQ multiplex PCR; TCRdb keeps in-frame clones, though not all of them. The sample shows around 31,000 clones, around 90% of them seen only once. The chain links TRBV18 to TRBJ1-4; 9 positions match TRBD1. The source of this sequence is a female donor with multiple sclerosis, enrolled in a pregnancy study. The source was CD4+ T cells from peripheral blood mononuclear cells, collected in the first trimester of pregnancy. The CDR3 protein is CASCTGTGNEKLFF. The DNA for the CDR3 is TGTGCCAGCTGTACCGGGACAGGGAATGAAAAACTGTTTTTT.